This section outlines one T cell receptor beta chain sequence together with its context. Profiled with immunoSEQ multiplex PCR; TCRdb holds only in-frame clones, not every one. The sample includes roughly 50,000 clones, about 90% of them seen just once. This sample was taken from a study of blood T cell repertoires in COVID-19. The TCR comes from a man aged 50-59 years with active COVID-19. The sequenced sample was peripheral blood.

The CDR3 region has the DNA TGTGCCTGGAGTACCCGGGACACCCAGCCCCAGCATTTT. Protein: CAWSTRDTQPQHF. This chain uses TRBV30 with TRBJ1-5; the D gene is possibly TRBD1 (6 bases). Trimming pared 2 bases from V and 7 bases from J, leaving 12 bases between. Per germline, CDR1 GTSNPN and CDR2 SVGIG (reference sequence). The length of the CDR3 is 13 residues.